A selection of T cell receptor beta chains follows, all from one sample in a study of T cell responses to AZD1222 COVID-19 vaccine. Some clones are missing from TCRdb's copy, which holds only in-frame ones; the method was immunoSEQ multiplex PCR. The sample lists roughly 120,000 clones, 90% to 95% occurring once. Source: peripheral blood, taken on day 0 of AZD1222 vaccination. These receptors all come from an adult in good health. CDR3s include the opening cysteine and the closing phenylalanine or tryptophan. D genes are given only for firm matches. Clone size is given for some rows only: seen once, a few or many times, or a class if the clone is expanded.

cdr3_nt,cdr3_aa,clone_size,d_call,v_call,j_call
TGCGCCAGCAGCCCGGACAGTTACTACGAGCAGTACTTC,CASSPDSYYEQYF,.,.,TRBV4-1,TRBJ2-7
TGTGCCTGGAGTGGAACAGGGGGCTTGGGTCAGCCCCAGCATTTT,CAWSGTGGLGQPQHF,.,TRBD1,TRBV30,TRBJ1-5
TGTGCCAGCAGGCTCGGGATAAATGAAAAACTGTTTTTT,CASRLGINEKLFF,.,.,TRBV12-3/TRBV12-4,TRBJ1-4
TGTGCCAGCAGTTACTCGGGGAGCAATCAGCCCCAGCATTTT,CASSYSGSNQPQHF,.,.,TRBV6-5,TRBJ1-5
TGTGCCAGCAGACGGGACAGTTGGGCCGAGCAGTACTTC,CASRRDSWAEQYF,once,TRBD1,TRBV12-3/TRBV12-4,TRBJ2-7
TGCGCCAGCAGCGGAAGGACACCACAGGGGGCGGTTTACAATGAGCAGTTCTTC,CASSGRTPQGAVYNEQFF,.,TRBD1,TRBV5-1,TRBJ2-1
TGTGCCTGGAGTGCCGACAATTCCTACGAGCAGTACTTC,CAWSADNSYEQYF,.,.,TRBV30,TRBJ2-7
TGTGCCAGCAGTTTAGCGGGAGGGCGGACCGGGGAGCTGTTTTTT,CASSLAGGRTGELFF,.,TRBD2,TRBV28,TRBJ2-2
TGTGCCAGCAGTGTCTCGGGACTAGCGACTTACAATGAGCAGTTCTTC,CASSVSGLATYNEQFF,.,TRBD2,TRBV28,TRBJ2-1
TGTGCCAGCAGTTTTATCCGGAAAACTGAAGCTTTCTTT,CASSFIRKTEAFF,.,.,TRBV12-3/TRBV12-4,TRBJ1-1
TGTGCCAGCAGCCCGCGGGACCATTACAATGAGCAGTTCTTC,CASSPRDHYNEQFF,.,.,TRBV3-1/TRBV3-2,TRBJ2-1
TGTGCCATCAGTGAGTCGACAGGGCCCTCGGGTGGCTACACCTTC,CAISESTGPSGGYTF,.,TRBD1,TRBV10-3,TRBJ1-2